The TCR beta chain described here comes from a study of technical replicates of blood from several donors. The data were produced by immunoSEQ multiplex PCR, yet TCRdb's version contains in-frame clones alone and is incomplete. The repertoire has 65,000 to 80,000 clones, about 95% of them found once; the top ten carry under 0.3%. Sequenced input: T cells isolated from PBMCs. This TCR came from a human donor in good health.

CDR3 loop: CASRAPSYEQYF. CDR3 DNA: TGTGCCAGCAGGGCCCCATCCTACGAGCAGTACTTC. The chain employs TRBV6-4 and TRBJ2-7; unclear D gene. Per germline, CDR1 MRHNA and CDR2 SNTAGT. The CDR3 runs 12 residues. V was cut by 6 bases and J by 1 base, with 7 bases left in between.